The present T cell receptor beta chain was sequenced within a study of regulatory T cells in long-lasting Graves disease. Combining iRepertoire HTBI primers with Arm-PCR of CDR3 regions, the authors built TCR beta libraries. TCRdb redid the calling of the multiplex PCR reads with MiXCR, one entry per CDR3 protein. The table records under 700,000 distinct CDR3 sequences, roughly 16% of them present only once. V lost 3 bases, J lost 12 bases, and 11 bases lay in between. This CDR3 comprises 11 residues. Time point meaning: newly diagnosed GD, antithyroid drugs for less than 3 months. The TCR library was made from RNA extracted from PBMCs. The sample holds a few counts of this clonotype. The same data also contributed to another study, on T cells in Graves' hyperthyroidism and ophthalmopathy.

The V and J genes are TRBV12-3 or TRBV12-4 and TRBJ1-1; no definite D call. This receptor was obtained from a middle-aged woman with Graves disease. The input for sequencing was peripheral blood mononuclear cells (PBMCs), taken at new diagnosis, from a patient treated with antithyroid drugs. As DNA, the CDR3 is TGTGCCAGCAGTTTGGGCCAAAGGTCTTTCTTT. It yields the protein CASSLGQRSFF.